These 20 T cell receptor beta chains originate from one sample sequenced in a study of T cells after yellow fever vaccination. TCRdb redid the calling of the 5' RACE reads with MiXCR, one entry per CDR3 protein. Of over 150,000 distinct CDR3 sequences in the sample, 5.5% to 8% are singletons; the top ten hold less than 3.5%. The sample in question was CD4+ T cells sorted from PBMCs, obtained on the day of the first yellow fever vaccination. The receptor source for this set is a young man who received the YFV17D yellow fever vaccine.

This clonotype showed up just a few times. V gene TRBV7-2 combines with J gene TRBJ1-5; D ambiguous. The V gene lost 3 bases and the J gene lost 1 base, with 10 bases spanning the gap. The CDR3 totals 15 residues. The V gene's germline CDR1 is SGHTA and CDR2 FQGNSA. The CDR3 loop is CASSFQELSNQPQHF. The CDR3, as DNA: TGTGCCAGCAGCTTTCAGGAGCTAAGCAATCAGCCCCAGCATTTT.

There are many counts of this clonotype. The chain has TRBV2 and TRBJ1-2; TRBD1 agrees at 8 bases. V shed 6 bases, J shed 6 bases, and the junction held 6 bases outside the gene matches. The CDR3 is made up of 13 amino acids. Germline assignment: CDR1 SNHLY and CDR2 FYNNEI. Written as DNA, the CDR3 is TGTGCCAGCAGAGCCGACAGGGGTCATGGCTACACCTTC. Protein sequence: CASRADRGHGYTF. The variable domain in full, with the rest retrieved from reference TRBV2 and TRBJ1-2, is EPEVTQTPSHQVTQMGQEVILRCVPISNHLYFYWYRQILGQKVEFLVSFYNNEISEKSEIFDDQFSVERPDGSNFTLKIRSTKLEDSAMYFCASRADRGHGYTFGSGTRLTVV.

The chain uses TRBV6-2 or TRBV6-3 and TRBJ2-6, with a tentative D call TRBD2 (5 bases). This CDR3 comprises 17 residues. The V end lost 6 bases, the J end lost 1 base, and 16 bases lay between the germline ends. CDR1 is MNHEY and CDR2 is SVGEGT in the germline V gene. The CDR3, as DNA: TGTGCCAGCAGCTTAGGACTCCTCAGTTCTGGGGCCAACGTCCTGACTTTC. It is translated as CASSLGLLSSGANVLTF.

Many counts were recorded for this clonotype. The V and J genes are TRBV4-2 and TRBJ2-5; weak D call: TRBD2 (5 bases). The CDR3 runs to 13 residues. V was pared by 1 base and J by 3 bases, with 6 bases between. Germline lookup yields CDR1 LGHNA and CDR2 YNFKEQ. The DNA of the CDR3 is TGTGCCAGCAGCCAAGTTAGCGAAGAGACCCAGTACTTC. Translation: CASSQVSEETQYF.

This clonotype has a count of ten or more. The gene calls are TRBV18 and TRBJ1-1; no reliable D call. The CDR3 loop spans 14 amino acids. Trimming stripped 4 bases from V and 0 bases from J, with 9 bases between. In germline, CDR1 is KGHSH, CDR2 LQKENI. The CDR3 region is CASSRGQMNTEAFF. CDR3 DNA sequence: TGTGCCAGCTCACGCGGGCAAATGAACACTGAAGCTTTCTTT.

This clonotype was observed many times. The rearrangement joins TRBV19 to TRBJ1-1; D is unresolved. The ends were cut back, 5 bases at V and 11 bases at J, with 15 bases in the middle. CDR1 and CDR2 from the germline V gene are LNHDA and SQIVND (reference sequence). CDR3 length: 12 residues. The CDR3 sequence: CASSSRAREAFF. CDR3 DNA sequence: TGTGCCAGTAGTTCGAGGGCTCGTGAGGCTTTCTTT.

This clonotype was counted at least ten times. The chain uses TRBV20-1 and TRBJ1-1; weak D call: TRBD1 (5 bases). V lost 2 bases and J 1 base, leaving 8 bases between the germline ends. In germline, CDR1 is DFQATT, CDR2 SNEGSKA (reference sequence). This CDR3 has 13 amino acids. The chain's CDR3 is CSARKGENTEAFF. CDR3 nucleotide sequence: TGCAGTGCTAGAAAAGGGGAGAACACTGAAGCTTTCTTT.

This clonotype was detected many times. The gene calls are TRBV5-1 and TRBJ2-7; D ambiguous. The CDR3 consists of 16 residues. Trimming took 1 base from V and 2 from J, leaving 16 bases between them. Germline V gene sequence: CDR1 SGHRS, CDR2 YFSETQ. CDR3 DNA: TGCGCCAGCAGCTTGACCTCTTCCCTCGGAACCTACGAGCAGTACTTC. It is translated as CASSLTSSLGTYEQYF.

This clonotype was seen repeatedly, ten times or more. The chain carries TRBV20-1 and TRBJ1-5, with 7 bases that match TRBD1. Per the germline V gene, CDR1 is DFQATT and CDR2 is SNEGSKA (reference sequence). This CDR3 is 14 amino acids long. V shed 1 base, J shed 7 bases, and the junction held 7 bases outside the gene matches. The CDR3 DNA follows: TGCAGTGCTAGAGCAGGGGGGAGAGAACAGCCCCAGCATTTT. It yields the protein CSARAGGREQPQHF.

This clonotype has just a few counts. The rearrangement joins TRBV4-1 to TRBJ2-3; D possibly corresponds to TRBD1 (6 bases). The germline V gene encodes CDR1 MGHRA and CDR2 YSYEKL. The CDR3 sequence is 18 residues long. V gave up 1 base and J gave up 5 bases, with 22 bases separating them. The CDR3 loop is CASSQADFTGPDGDTQYF. Here the CDR3 DNA reads TGCGCCAGCAGCCAAGCGGATTTCACAGGGCCTGATGGAGATACGCAGTATTTT.

This clonotype was seen at least ten times. V is TRBV18 and J is TRBJ2-7; 7 bases are a match to TRBD2. The CDR3 consists of 14 residues. After removal of 0 bases from V and 2 bases from J, the junction contained 1 base not matched to a gene. Germline assignment: CDR1 KGHSH and CDR2 LQKENI. CDR3 nucleotides: TGTGCCAGCTCACCACCGGGGGGGACCTACGAGCAGTACTTC. Protein product: CASSPPGGTYEQYF.

This clonotype was seen repeatedly, ten times or more. The genes are TRBV7-2 and TRBJ2-7; 7 bases are a match to TRBD2. Germline CDR1 reads SGHTA; CDR2 reads FQGNSA. The CDR3 spans 15 residues. With 3 bases clipped from V and 2 bases from J, the junction kept 7 bases outside the gene matches. CDR3 in amino acids: CASSFPSAGAYEQYF. The CDR3 coding sequence is TGTGCCAGCAGCTTCCCGAGTGCGGGAGCCTACGAGCAGTACTTC.

This clonotype was recorded many times. The V call is TRBV5-1, the J call TRBJ2-7; 11 bases are a match to TRBD1. Trimming at V came to 8 bases and at J to 6 bases, leaving 7 bases not matched to a gene. CDR3 length: 13 residues. Germline values: CDR1 SGHRS, CDR2 YFSETQ. Written as DNA, the CDR3 is TGCGCCAGTACCGGGACAGGGGGAGCCGAGCAGTACTTC. Its protein is CASTGTGGAEQYF.

This clonotype appeared many times. The rearrangement joins TRBV29-1 to TRBJ2-3; tentatively, D is TRBD2 (5 bases). CDR1 is SQVTM and CDR2 is ANQGSEA in the germline V gene. This CDR3 has 12 amino acids. Trimming pared 5 bases from V and 6 bases from J, leaving 12 bases between. CDR3 nucleotides: TGCAGCGTTATACCCCCGGGGGATACGCAGTATTTT. It translates to CSVIPPGDTQYF.

This clonotype was seen many times. The CDR3 region has the DNA TGCGCCAGCAGCCGGGACACCGATCAGCCCCAGCATTTT. Its protein is CASSRDTDQPQHF. The chain links TRBV5-1 to TRBJ1-5; TRBD1 is a possible D gene (6 bases). The CDR3 runs 13 residues. Deletions cut 4 bases from V and 5 bases from J, with 10 bases between. Germline assignment: CDR1 SGHRS and CDR2 YFSETQ. Combining the CDR3 with reference TRBV5-1 and TRBJ1-5 gives the whole variable domain KAGVTQTPRYLIKTRGQQVTLSCSPISGHRSVSWYQQTPGQGLQFLFEYFSETQRNKGNFPGRFSGRQFSNSRSEMNVSTLELGDSALYLCASSRDTDQPQHFGDGTRLSIL.

This clonotype was counted only a few times. V and J are TRBV12-3 or TRBV12-4 and TRBJ2-3; 7 bases are a match to TRBD1. CDR3 length equals 13 residues. The J segment lost 5 bases and the V segment lost 6 bases, leaving 5 bases of the junction unmatched. The CDR3 loop reads CASRRRGRDTQYF. In nucleotides, the CDR3 is TGTGCCAGCAGGCGAAGGGGGCGAGATACGCAGTATTTT.

This clonotype was found many times. This chain uses TRBV11-2 with TRBJ2-2; unclear D gene. The germline V gene encodes CDR1 SGHAT and CDR2 FQNNGV. The CDR3 runs 18 residues. V gave up 2 bases and J gave up 5 bases, with 21 bases separating them. The CDR3 loop is CASSLYQATERITGELFF. Here the CDR3 DNA reads TGTGCCAGCAGCTTATATCAGGCAACAGAGAGGATTACCGGGGAGCTGTTTTTT.

V is TRBV12-3 or TRBV12-4 and J is TRBJ1-3, with TRBD1 as a possible D gene (5 bases). V was shortened by 11 bases and J by 2 bases, with 13 bases between the two germline ends. The CDR3 spans 13 residues. The CDR3 sequence: CAGRVGAGNTIYF. DNA for the CDR3: TGTGCCGGACGAGTAGGGGCTGGAAACACCATATATTTT.

Only a few counts were recorded for this clonotype. The chain carries TRBV6-5 and TRBJ1-2, with 7 nucleotides matching TRBD1. Trimming removed 7 bases from V and 4 bases from J; junction bases left unmatched: 9. The germline V gene has CDR1 MNHEY and CDR2 SVGAGI. The CDR3 contains 14 residues. The CDR3 region is CASNRDSHLYGYTF. The CDR3 region has the DNA TGTGCCAGCAACCGGGACAGCCACCTCTATGGCTACACCTTC.

This clonotype was seen repeatedly, ten times or more. The chain links TRBV10-3 to TRBJ1-6; TRBD1 is a possible D gene (6 bases). This CDR3 is 14 amino acids long. V lost 8 bases to trimming and J lost 10 bases, with 18 bases between them. Germline CDR1 ENHRY, CDR2 SYGVKD. CDR3 loop: CAIAREGDGSPLHF. The CDR3 DNA reads as TGTGCCATCGCCCGAGAGGGGGACGGATCACCCCTCCACTTT.